The 29 T cell receptor beta chains presented below share a single source sample, sequenced in a study of CD8+CD57+ T cells in acquired aplastic anemia. Genomic DNA, the template, was used for profiling of the TCR beta VDJ and CDR3. One entry per CDR3 protein, called by TCRdb with MiXCR from the reads. In the table there are 150,000 to 200,000 distinct CDR3 sequences, about 64% of which are singletons. The sample consisted of sorted CD4+, CD8+, or CD8+CD57+ T cells (not recorded which) from PBMCs. These receptor sequences come from a human donor with severe aplastic anemia or a healthy control (not recorded which).

This clonotype was counted at least ten times. The chain combines TRBV20-1 with TRBJ2-6; D is unclear. Germline CDR1 and CDR2: DFQATT and SNEGSKA (reference sequence). The CDR3 is 15 residues long. Trimming cost V 0 bases and J 2 bases, with 8 bases left between them. This CDR3 reads CSARDGLAGANVLTF. In DNA form, the CDR3 reads TGCAGTGCTAGAGATGGGTTAGCTGGGGCCAACGTCCTGACTTTC.

This clonotype was seen a single time. The V call is TRBV20-1, the J call TRBJ1-4; 8 bases are shared with TRBD1. V lost 2 bases to trimming and J lost 6 bases; unmatched junction nucleotides: 5. The CDR3 loop spans 14 amino acids. Germline lookup yields CDR1 DFQATT and CDR2 SNEGSKA (reference sequence). This chain's CDR3 is CSARMTGAHEKLFF. CDR3 sequence (DNA): TGCAGTGCTAGAATGACAGGGGCACATGAAAAACTGTTTTTT.

The V and J genes are TRBV7-9 and TRBJ2-2, with TRBD1 as a possible D gene (6 bases). V lost 5 bases, J lost 2 bases, and 12 bases lay in between. This CDR3 is 15 amino acids long. Germline V gene data show CDR1 as SEHNR and CDR2 as FQNEAQ (reference sequence). CDR3 nucleotide sequence: TGTGCCAGCAGCCCAGGGGCAGCCAACACCGGGGAGCTGTTTTTT. This encodes CASSPGAANTGELFF.

The J gene is TRBJ1-1, the V gene TRBV9; D remains unclear. Trimming cost V 8 bases and J 3 bases, with 11 bases left between them. This CDR3 contains 12 residues. CDR1 SGDLS and CDR2 YYNGEE come from the germline V gene. The CDR3 is CASAGEYTEAFF. In nucleotides, the CDR3 is TGTGCCAGTGCGGGAGAGTACACTGAAGCTTTCTTT.

This chain connects TRBV2 to TRBJ2-5; tentatively, D is TRBD1 or TRBD2 (5 bases each). The CDR3 consists of 13 residues. V gave up 8 bases and J gave up 5 bases, with 15 bases separating them. Germline-derived CDR1 and CDR2 are SNHLY and FYNNEI. CDR3 sequence: CASWGRETETQYF. The CDR3 bases are TGTGCCAGCTGGGGCCGGGAAACGGAGACCCAGTACTTC.

V is TRBV7-3 and J is TRBJ2-2, with 7 bases identical to TRBD1. Germline CDR1 SGHTA, CDR2 FQGTGA. The J segment lost 4 bases and the V segment lost 0 bases, leaving 2 bases of the junction unmatched. The CDR3 has 15 residues. CDR3 DNA sequence: TGTGCCAGCAGCTTAACAGGGGGCAGCACCGGGGAGCTGTTTTTT. Encoded protein: CASSLTGGSTGELFF.

J is TRBJ2-2 and V is TRBV7-9, with D unresolved. The length of the CDR3 is 15 residues. The V gene lost 4 bases and the J gene lost 3 bases, with 12 bases spanning the gap. In germline, CDR1 is SEHNR, CDR2 FQNEAQ (reference sequence). The DNA of the CDR3 is TGTGCCAGCAGCTACGCCGGGTCCTACACCGGGGAGCTGTTTTTT. Protein sequence: CASSYAGSYTGELFF.

The chain joins TRBV20-1 to TRBJ2-5, with TRBD2 matching 12 bases. Germline V gives CDR1 DFQATT, CDR2 SNEGSKA (reference sequence). J was trimmed by 4 bases and V by 6 bases; bases with no gene match: 6. The CDR3 loop spans 14 amino acids. Here the CDR3 DNA reads TGCAGTGCGAACGGACTAGCGGGGCGAGAGACCCAGTACTTC. Translating it yields CSANGLAGRETQYF.

This clonotype has a handful of counts. The chain has TRBV7-9 and TRBJ2-3; unclear D gene. Between the trimmed V and J ends, which lost 7 bases and 1 base, there was a span of 6 bases. Germline CDR1 reads SEHNR; CDR2 reads FQNEAQ (reference sequence). This CDR3 has 12 residues. CDR3: CASTPGTDTQYF. The CDR3, as DNA: TGTGCCAGCACCCCGGGCACAGATACGCAGTATTTT.

The rearrangement uses TRBV20-1 and TRBJ2-7, with a possible D match to TRBD2 (5 bases). The CDR3 extends over 14 amino acids. Trimming took 3 bases from V and 3 from J, leaving 15 bases between them. Germline CDR1 is DFQATT and CDR2 is SNEGSKA (reference sequence). The CDR3 here is CSASLTGRDYEQYF. Written as DNA, the CDR3 is TGCAGTGCTAGTCTAACCGGACGGGACTACGAGCAGTACTTC.

This rearrangement joins TRBV7-6 to TRBJ2-7; 9 bases match TRBD1. This CDR3 is 15 amino acids long. Germline V gene sequence: CDR1 SGHVS, CDR2 FNYEAQ. V trimming: 5 bases; J trimming: 3 bases; junction bases outside the gene matches: 8. CDR3 region: CASSPQGQGLYEQYF. As DNA, the CDR3 is TGTGCCAGCAGCCCCCAGGGACAGGGTCTCTACGAGCAGTACTTC.

V is TRBV7-8 and J is TRBJ1-2, with 8 bases lining up with TRBD1. Germline V lookup: CDR1 SGHVS, CDR2 FQNEAQ. The V segment lost 2 bases and the J segment 4 bases; nucleotides outside the gene matches: 0. CDR3 length equals 13 residues. The CDR3 here is CASSLTGGYGYTF. CDR3 in DNA: TGTGCCAGCAGCTTAACAGGGGGCTATGGCTACACCTTC.

The rearrangement joins TRBV19 to TRBJ1-6; no firm D call. The CDR3 spans 13 residues. Germline CDR1 is LNHDA and CDR2 is SQIVND (reference sequence). V dropped 8 bases and J dropped 3 bases, with 8 bases sitting between them. The CDR3: CASRTNYNSPLHF. CDR3 in DNA: TGTGCCAGTCGGACCAACTATAATTCACCCCTCCACTTT. Full variable domain (rest looked up from reference TRBV19 and TRBJ1-6): DGGITQSPKYLFRKEGQNVTLSCEQNLNHDAMYWYRQDPGQGLRLIYYSQIVNDFQKGDIAEGYSVSREKKESFPLTVTSAQKNPTAFYLCASRTNYNSPLHFGNGTRLTVT.

This clonotype was recorded at least ten times. The gene calls are TRBV5-8 and TRBJ1-6, with 11 positions matching TRBD1. From germline, CDR1 is SGHTS and CDR2 YDEGEE. The length of the CDR3 is 15 residues. The V segment lost 3 bases and the J segment 8 bases; nucleotides outside the gene matches: 4. Here the CDR3 DNA reads TGTGCCAGCAGCTCACGGACAGGGGGCCATTCACCCCTCCACTTT. Amino acid sequence: CASSSRTGGHSPLHF. Complete variable domain (other parts from reference TRBV5-8 and TRBJ1-6): EAGVTQSPTHLIKTRGQQATLRCSPISGHTSVYWYQQALGLGLQFLLWYDEGEERNRGNFPPRFSGRQFPNYSSELNVNALELEDSALYLCASSSRTGGHSPLHFGNGTRLTVT.

This clonotype was seen repeatedly, ten times or more. This chain uses TRBV7-9 with TRBJ1-2; D remains ambiguous. The V end lost 3 bases, the J end lost 8 bases, and 13 bases lay between the germline ends. The length of the CDR3 is 13 residues. In germline, CDR1 is SEHNR, CDR2 FQNEAQ (reference sequence). The CDR3 protein is CASSLGDRYGYTF. CDR3 nucleotides: TGTGCCAGCAGCTTGGGAGACCGATACGGCTACACCTTC.

CDR3 residues: CASSGSSYNEQFF. In DNA, the CDR3 is TGTGCCAGCAGTGGCAGCTCCTACAATGAGCAGTTCTTC. The chain employs TRBV25-1 and TRBJ2-1; D is undetermined. Germline V CDR1 and CDR2: MGHDK, SYGVNS. Trimming took 4 bases from V and 0 from J, leaving 4 bases between them. This CDR3 region has 13 residues.

Only one count was recorded for this clonotype. The chain is built from TRBV2 and TRBJ2-3; 8 bases fit TRBD2. The CDR3 is 14 amino acids. V lost 5 bases and J lost 6; bases outside the gene matches: 7. CDR1 is SNHLY and CDR2 is FYNNEI in the germline V gene. For the CDR3, the DNA is TGTGCCAGCAGTCGGGGGGGCCTGGTGGATACGCAGTATTTT. It yields the protein CASSRGGLVDTQYF.

This clonotype was counted ten times or more. V gene TRBV25-1 combines with J gene TRBJ1-2; TRBD1 might be the D (5 bases). V was pared by 6 bases and J by 8 bases, with 19 bases between. In germline, CDR1 is MGHDK, CDR2 SYGVNS. The CDR3 has 14 amino acids. In DNA form, the CDR3 reads TGTGCCAGCAGCGACCCGGGGCGGGCATTCGGCTACACCTTC. It specifies CASSDPGRAFGYTF.

V usage is TRBV20-1 and J usage is TRBJ1-6; TRBD1 matches 9 bases. The V gene's germline CDR1 is DFQATT and CDR2 SNEGSKA (reference sequence). The CDR3 has 14 residues. V lost 4 bases and J lost 10; bases outside the gene matches: 8. CDR3 nucleotide sequence: TGCAGTGCTACGGGACAGGGAAAGTCATCACCCCTCCACTTT. Amino acids: CSATGQGKSSPLHF.

The chain's CDR3 is CSATTSGYNEQFF. In DNA form, the CDR3 reads TGCAGTGCTACGACTAGCGGGTACAATGAGCAGTTCTTC. The J gene is TRBJ2-1, the V gene TRBV20-1; 10 nucleotides line up with TRBD2. The CDR3 has 13 amino acids. Germline loops: CDR1 DFQATT, CDR2 SNEGSKA (reference sequence). Trimming took 4 bases from V and 4 from J; bases not matched to a gene: 1.

This clonotype was detected many times. The chain combines TRBV6-5 with TRBJ2-7, with D hard to call. The CDR3 consists of 15 residues. CDR1 and CDR2 (germline): MNHEY, SVGAGI. The ends were cut back, 8 bases at V and 2 bases at J, with 19 bases in the middle. The CDR3 DNA follows: TGTGCCAGCTGGTCCGGGCCGGACGCTACCTACGAGCAGTACTTC. This codes for CASWSGPDATYEQYF.

The chain has TRBV25-1 and TRBJ1-1; a possible D gene is TRBD1 (6 bases). The V and J ends lost 4 bases and 3 bases respectively, with 15 bases between them. CDR1 MGHDK and CDR2 SYGVNS come from the germline V gene. The CDR3 is made up of 15 amino acids. The CDR3 region is CASSATGRGYTEAFF. Here the CDR3 DNA reads TGTGCCAGCAGTGCCACGGGCAGGGGCTACACTGAAGCTTTCTTT.

The CDR3 region has the DNA TGTGCCAGCAGCCCTTTAGCGGGAGACGTCGTCGAGCAGTACTTC. Residues: CASSPLAGDVVEQYF. This sequence joins TRBV7-6 and TRBJ2-7; 9 positions agree with TRBD2. Germline CDR1 is SGHVS and CDR2 is FNYEAQ. The trim removed 5 bases at V and 6 bases at J, leaving 11 bases unmatched. CDR3 size: 15 residues. The whole variable domain, filled in from reference TRBV7-6 and TRBJ2-7, reads GAGVSQSPRYKVTKRGQDVALRCDPISGHVSLYWYRQALGQGPEFLTYFNYEAQQDKSGLPNDRFSAERPEGSISTLTIQRTEQRDSAMYRCASSPLAGDVVEQYFGPGTRLTVT.

J is TRBJ2-2 and V is TRBV2; D gene ambiguous. Germline CDR1 and CDR2: SNHLY and FYNNEI. CDR3 length: 14 residues. V shed 6 bases and J shed 0 bases, with 8 bases lying between them. The CDR3 DNA sequence: TGTGCCAGCAGCCCACAGCCGAACACCGGGGAGCTGTTTTTT. It encodes CASSPQPNTGELFF.

This clonotype was picked up many times. The chain joins TRBV20-1 to TRBJ2-4, with 9 bases lining up with TRBD1. CDR1 and CDR2 from the germline V gene are DFQATT and SNEGSKA (reference sequence). CDR3 size: 13 residues. V shed 4 bases and J 9 bases; nucleotides not matched to a gene: 7. The CDR3 loop is CSATNRGQSIQYF. The CDR3 DNA is TGCAGTGCTACCAACAGGGGGCAGAGCATTCAGTACTTC.

The rearrangement links TRBV30 to TRBJ2-7, with 10 bases aligning to TRBD1. This CDR3 is built from 15 residues. The ends lost 1 base at V and 5 bases at J; junction bases unmatched: 8. Germline CDR1 is GTSNPN and CDR2 is SVGIG (reference sequence). CDR3 nucleotides: TGTGCCTGGAGTGGCGGGACAGGGGATATGAACGAGCAGTACTTC. This translates into CAWSGGTGDMNEQYF.

The rearrangement uses TRBV20-1 and TRBJ2-7, with D possibly being TRBD1 or TRBD2 (5 bases each). The germline CDR1 and CDR2 sequences are DFQATT and SNEGSKA (reference sequence). This CDR3 spans 13 amino acids. The ends were cut back, 2 bases at V and 6 bases at J, with 14 bases in the middle. Here the CDR3 reads CSARPGPPFEQYF. In nucleotides, the CDR3 is TGCAGTGCTAGACCGGGGCCCCCCTTCGAGCAGTACTTC.

This clonotype was detected many times. The DNA of the CDR3 is TGCAGTGGGAACGGGACAGCGTATAATTCACCCCTCCACTTT. Encoded protein: CSGNGTAYNSPLHF. V is TRBV20-1 and J is TRBJ1-6; 7 bases map to TRBD1. Per the germline V gene, CDR1 is DFQATT and CDR2 is SNEGSKA (reference sequence). The CDR3 runs to 14 residues. After removal of 7 bases from V and 4 bases from J, the junction contained 7 bases not matched to a gene.

The rearrangement uses TRBV20-1 and TRBJ2-3, with D possibly being TRBD2 (6 bases). CDR1 DFQATT and CDR2 SNEGSKA come from the germline V gene (reference sequence). There are 14 residues in the CDR3. V dropped 3 bases and J dropped 2 bases, with 12 bases sitting between them. The CDR3 is CSASPGLYTDTQYF. DNA of the CDR3: TGCAGTGCTAGTCCGGGACTTTACACAGATACGCAGTATTTT.